The clone carrying this T cell receptor (beta chain) was seen once. This entry comes from a study of blood T cell repertoires in COVID-19. The CDR3 runs 17 residues. Per germline, CDR1 MGHRA and CDR2 YSYEKL. Trimming removed 2 bases from V and 6 bases from J; junction bases left unmatched: 7. The method was immunoSEQ multiplex PCR; TCRdb's version includes in-frame clones alone and lacks a portion of them. Of 150,000 to 200,000 clones in the sample, just under 80% were seen once. Sequenced sample: peripheral blood. V and J are TRBV4-1 and TRBJ2-2; 12 bases map to TRBD2. This TCR was sampled from a man aged 65 to 79 with active or convalescent COVID-19. In DNA form, the CDR3 reads TGCGCCAGCAGCCAACGTCGACTAGCGGGGGACGCCGGGGAGCTGTTTTTT. Amino acids: CASSQRRLAGDAGELFF.